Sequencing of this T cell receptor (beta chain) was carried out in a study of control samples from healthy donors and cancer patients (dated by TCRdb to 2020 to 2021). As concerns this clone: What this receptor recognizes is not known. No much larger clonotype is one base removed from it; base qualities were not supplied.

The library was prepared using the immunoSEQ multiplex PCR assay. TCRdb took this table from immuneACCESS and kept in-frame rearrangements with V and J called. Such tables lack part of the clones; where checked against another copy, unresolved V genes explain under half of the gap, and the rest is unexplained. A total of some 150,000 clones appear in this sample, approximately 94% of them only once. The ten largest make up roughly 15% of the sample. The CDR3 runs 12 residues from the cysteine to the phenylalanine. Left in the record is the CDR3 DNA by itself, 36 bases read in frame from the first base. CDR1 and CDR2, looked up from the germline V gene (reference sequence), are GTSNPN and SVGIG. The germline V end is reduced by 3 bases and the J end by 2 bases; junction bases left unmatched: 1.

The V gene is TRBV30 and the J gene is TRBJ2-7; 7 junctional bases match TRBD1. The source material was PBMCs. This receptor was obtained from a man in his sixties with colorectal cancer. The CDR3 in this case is CAWRQGTYEQYF. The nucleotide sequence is TGTGCCTGGAGACAGGGGACCTACGAGCAGTACTTC.